This T cell receptor beta chain was captured in a study of cytomegalovirus exposure and HLA in healthy donors. Researchers ran the PCR with 60 Vbeta and 13 Jbeta primers. The assay was immunoSEQ multiplex PCR, and TCRdb's table has in-frame clones only and misses some. The data hold about 130,000 clones, with about 86% observed a single time. V shed 5 bases and J shed 0 bases, with 16 bases lying between them. Per the germline V gene, CDR1 is SEHNR and CDR2 is FQNEAQ (reference sequence). This CDR3 has 16 amino acids. This clone showed up just a few times. Sequenced input: PBMCs. The source of this sequence is a woman under 40 in good health and CMV-seronegative. V and J are TRBV7-9 and TRBJ1-1; D not resolved. CDR3 region: CASSPKGGRLNTEAFF. The CDR3 nucleotides read TGTGCCAGCAGCCCGAAGGGCGGGAGACTGAACACTGAAGCTTTCTTT.